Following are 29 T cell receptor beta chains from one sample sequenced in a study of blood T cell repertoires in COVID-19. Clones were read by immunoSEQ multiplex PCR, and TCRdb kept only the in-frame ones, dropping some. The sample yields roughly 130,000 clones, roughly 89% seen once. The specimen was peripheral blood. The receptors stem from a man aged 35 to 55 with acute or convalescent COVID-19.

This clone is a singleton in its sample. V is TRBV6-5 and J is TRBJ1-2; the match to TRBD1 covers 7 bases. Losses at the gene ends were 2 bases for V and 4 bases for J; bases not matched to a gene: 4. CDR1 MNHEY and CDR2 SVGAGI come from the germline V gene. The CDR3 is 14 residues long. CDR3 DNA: TGTGCCAGCAGTTACGACAGGGATTCCTATGGCTACACCTTC. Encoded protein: CASSYDRDSYGYTF.

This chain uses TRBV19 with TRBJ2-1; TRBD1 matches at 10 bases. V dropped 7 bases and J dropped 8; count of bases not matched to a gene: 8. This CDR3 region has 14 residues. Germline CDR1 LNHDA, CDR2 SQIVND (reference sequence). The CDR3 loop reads CASTLRTGGDEQFF. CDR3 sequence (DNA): TGTGCCAGTACCCTAAGGACAGGGGGAGATGAGCAGTTCTTC.

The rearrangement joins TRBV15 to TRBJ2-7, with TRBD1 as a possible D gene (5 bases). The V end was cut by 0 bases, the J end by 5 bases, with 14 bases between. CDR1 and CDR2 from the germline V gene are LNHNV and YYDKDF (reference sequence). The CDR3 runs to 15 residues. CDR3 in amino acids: CATSRDSGSYNEQYF. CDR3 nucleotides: TGTGCCACCAGCAGAGATTCAGGGTCTTATAACGAGCAGTACTTC. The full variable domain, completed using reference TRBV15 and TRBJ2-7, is DAMVIQNPRYQVTQFGKPVTLSCSQTLNHNVMYWYQQKSSQAPKLLFHYYDKDFNNEADTPDNFQSRRPNTSFCFLDIRSPGLGDTAMYLCATSRDSGSYNEQYFGPGTRLTVT.

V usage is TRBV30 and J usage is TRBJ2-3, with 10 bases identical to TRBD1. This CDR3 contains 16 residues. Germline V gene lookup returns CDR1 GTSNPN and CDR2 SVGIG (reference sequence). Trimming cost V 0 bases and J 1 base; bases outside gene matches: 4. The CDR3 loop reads CAWSVRTGGGTDTQYF. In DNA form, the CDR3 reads TGTGCCTGGAGTGTACGGACAGGGGGTGGCACAGATACGCAGTATTTT.

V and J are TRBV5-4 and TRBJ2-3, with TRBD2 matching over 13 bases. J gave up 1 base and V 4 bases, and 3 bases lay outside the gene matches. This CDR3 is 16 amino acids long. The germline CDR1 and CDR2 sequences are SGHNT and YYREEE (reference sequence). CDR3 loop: CASSPGTSGGTDTQYF. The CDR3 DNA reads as TGTGCCAGCAGCCCGGGGACTAGCGGGGGCACAGATACGCAGTATTTT.

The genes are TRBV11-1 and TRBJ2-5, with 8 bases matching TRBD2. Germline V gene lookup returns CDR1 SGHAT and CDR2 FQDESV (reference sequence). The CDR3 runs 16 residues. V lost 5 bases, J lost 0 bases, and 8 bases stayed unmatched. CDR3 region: CASSQRAGANQETQYF. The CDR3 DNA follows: TGTGCCAGCAGCCAACGAGCGGGGGCGAACCAAGAGACCCAGTACTTC.

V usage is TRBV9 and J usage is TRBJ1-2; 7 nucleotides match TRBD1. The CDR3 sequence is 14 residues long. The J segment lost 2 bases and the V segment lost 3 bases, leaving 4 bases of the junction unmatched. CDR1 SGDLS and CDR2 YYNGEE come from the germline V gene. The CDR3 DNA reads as TGTGCCAGCAGCGAGGGGGCGCGAAACTATGGCTACACCTTC. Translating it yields CASSEGARNYGYTF.

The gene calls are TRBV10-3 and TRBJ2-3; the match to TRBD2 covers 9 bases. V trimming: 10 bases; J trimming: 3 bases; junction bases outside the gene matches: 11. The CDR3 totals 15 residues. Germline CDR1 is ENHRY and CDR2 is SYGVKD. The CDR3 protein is CATKGQRGETDTQYF. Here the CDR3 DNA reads TGTGCCACCAAAGGCCAGCGGGGGGAAACAGATACGCAGTATTTT.

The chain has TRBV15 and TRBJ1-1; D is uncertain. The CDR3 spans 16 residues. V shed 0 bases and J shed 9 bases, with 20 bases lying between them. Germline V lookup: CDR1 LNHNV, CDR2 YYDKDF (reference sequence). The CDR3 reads CATSRDDGPGGPQAFF. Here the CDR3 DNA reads TGTGCCACCAGCAGAGATGATGGGCCAGGCGGGCCTCAAGCTTTCTTT. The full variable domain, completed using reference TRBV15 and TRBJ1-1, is DAMVIQNPRYQVTQFGKPVTLSCSQTLNHNVMYWYQQKSSQAPKLLFHYYDKDFNNEADTPDNFQSRRPNTSFCFLDIRSPGLGDTAMYLCATSRDDGPGGPQAFFGQGTRLTVV.

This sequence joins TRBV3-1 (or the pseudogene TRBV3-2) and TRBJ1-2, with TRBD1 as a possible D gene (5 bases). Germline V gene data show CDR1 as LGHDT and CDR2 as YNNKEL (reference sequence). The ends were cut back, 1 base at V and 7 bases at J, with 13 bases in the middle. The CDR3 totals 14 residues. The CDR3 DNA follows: TGTGCCAGCAGCCAAGTTGGGGCCGCCAGTGGCTACACCTTC. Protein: CASSQVGAASGYTF.

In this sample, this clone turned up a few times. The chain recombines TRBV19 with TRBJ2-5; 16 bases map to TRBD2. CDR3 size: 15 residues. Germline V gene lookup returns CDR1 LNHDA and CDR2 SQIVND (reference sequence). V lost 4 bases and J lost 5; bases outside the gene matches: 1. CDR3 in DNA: TGTGCCAGTAGTACGGGACTAGCGGGAGGGGAGACCCAGTACTTC. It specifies CASSTGLAGGETQYF.

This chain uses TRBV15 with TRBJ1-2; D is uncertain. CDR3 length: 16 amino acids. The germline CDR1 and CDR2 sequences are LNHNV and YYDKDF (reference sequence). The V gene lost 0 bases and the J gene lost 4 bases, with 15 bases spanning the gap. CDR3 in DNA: TGTGCCACCAGCAGAGATCAGACTGCACGGGGCTATGGCTACACCTTC. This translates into CATSRDQTARGYGYTF. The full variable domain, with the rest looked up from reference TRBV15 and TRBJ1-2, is DAMVIQNPRYQVTQFGKPVTLSCSQTLNHNVMYWYQQKSSQAPKLLFHYYDKDFNNEADTPDNFQSRRPNTSFCFLDIRSPGLGDTAMYLCATSRDQTARGYGYTFGSGTRLTVV.

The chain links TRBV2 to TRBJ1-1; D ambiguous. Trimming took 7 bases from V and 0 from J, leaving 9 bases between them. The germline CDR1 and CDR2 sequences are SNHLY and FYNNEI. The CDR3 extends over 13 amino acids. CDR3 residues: CASNAVVNTEAFF. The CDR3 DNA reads TGTGCCAGCAATGCCGTAGTGAACACTGAAGCTTTCTTT. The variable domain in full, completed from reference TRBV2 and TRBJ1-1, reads EPEVTQTPSHQVTQMGQEVILRCVPISNHLYFYWYRQILGQKVEFLVSFYNNEISEKSEIFDDQFSVERPDGSNFTLKIRSTKLEDSAMYFCASNAVVNTEAFFGQGTRLTVV.

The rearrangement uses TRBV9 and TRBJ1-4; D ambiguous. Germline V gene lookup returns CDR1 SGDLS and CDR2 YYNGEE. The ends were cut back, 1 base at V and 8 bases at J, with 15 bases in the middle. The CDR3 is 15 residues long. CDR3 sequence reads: CASSVSVEGSEKLFF. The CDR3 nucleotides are TGTGCCAGCAGCGTAAGTGTGGAGGGAAGCGAAAAACTGTTTTTT.

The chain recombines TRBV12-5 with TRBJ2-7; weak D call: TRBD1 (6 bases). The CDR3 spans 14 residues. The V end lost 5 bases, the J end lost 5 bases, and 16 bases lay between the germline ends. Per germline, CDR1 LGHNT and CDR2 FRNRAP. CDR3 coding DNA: TGTGCTAGTGGTCCTCCACAGGGTCGGCACGAGCAGTACTTC. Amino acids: CASGPPQGRHEQYF. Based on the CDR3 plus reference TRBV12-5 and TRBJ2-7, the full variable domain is DARVTQTPRHKVTEMGQEVTMRCQPILGHNTVFWYRQTMMQGLELLAYFRNRAPLDDSGMPKDRFSAEMPDATLATLKIQPSEPRDSAVYFCASGPPQGRHEQYFGPGTRLTVT.

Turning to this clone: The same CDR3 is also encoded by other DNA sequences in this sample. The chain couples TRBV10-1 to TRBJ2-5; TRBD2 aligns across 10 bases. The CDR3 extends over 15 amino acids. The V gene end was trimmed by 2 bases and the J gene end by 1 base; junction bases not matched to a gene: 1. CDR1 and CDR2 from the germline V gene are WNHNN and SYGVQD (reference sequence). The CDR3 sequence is CASSESGRGQETQYF. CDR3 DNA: TGCGCCAGCAGTGAGAGCGGGAGGGGCCAAGAGACCCAGTACTTC.

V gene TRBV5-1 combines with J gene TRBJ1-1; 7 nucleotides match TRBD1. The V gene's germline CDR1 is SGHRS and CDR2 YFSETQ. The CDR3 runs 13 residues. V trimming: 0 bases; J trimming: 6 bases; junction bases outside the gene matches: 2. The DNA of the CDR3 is TGCGCCAGCAGCTTGGTAGGGGGCTCTGAAGCTTTCTTT. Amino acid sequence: CASSLVGGSEAFF.

CDR3 DNA sequence: TGTGCCAGCAGCGAACAGGGGGGGGACTATGGCTACACCTTC. This encodes CASSEQGGDYGYTF. J is TRBJ1-2 and V is TRBV9; the match to TRBD1 covers 8 bases. V shed 3 bases, J shed 3 bases, and the junction held 4 bases outside the gene matches. Germline V CDR1 and CDR2: SGDLS, YYNGEE. The CDR3 has 14 residues.

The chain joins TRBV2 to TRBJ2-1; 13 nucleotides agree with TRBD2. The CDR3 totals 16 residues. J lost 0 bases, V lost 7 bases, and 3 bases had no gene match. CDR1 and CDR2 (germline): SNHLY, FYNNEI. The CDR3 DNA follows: TGTGCCAGCACCAGACTAGCGGGAGGCTCCTACAATGAGCAGTTCTTC. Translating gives CASTRLAGGSYNEQFF.

The CDR3 DNA sequence: TGTGCCAGCTCACCACTAGGGGGGGACACAGATACGCAGTATTTT. This translates into CASSPLGGDTDTQYF. The chain combines TRBV18 with TRBJ2-3; D is perhaps TRBD2 (7 bases). V lost 1 base and J lost 2, with 10 bases in between. Germline loops: CDR1 KGHSH, CDR2 LQKENI. The CDR3 loop spans 15 amino acids.

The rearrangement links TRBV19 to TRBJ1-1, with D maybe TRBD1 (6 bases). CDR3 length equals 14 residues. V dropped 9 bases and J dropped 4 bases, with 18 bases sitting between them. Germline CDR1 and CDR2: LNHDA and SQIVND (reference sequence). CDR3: CASVGADRSTEAFF. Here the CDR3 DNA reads TGTGCCAGCGTGGGGGCAGACAGGAGCACTGAAGCTTTCTTT.

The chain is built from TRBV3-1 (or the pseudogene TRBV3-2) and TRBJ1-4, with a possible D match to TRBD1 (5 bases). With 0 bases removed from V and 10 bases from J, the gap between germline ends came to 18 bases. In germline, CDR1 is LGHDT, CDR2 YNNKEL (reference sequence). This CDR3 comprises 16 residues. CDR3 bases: TGTGCCAGCAGCCAAGATAACAGGAGAATAGTTGGAAAACTGTTTTTT. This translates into CASSQDNRRIVGKLFF.

The CDR3 DNA is TGCGCCAGCAGCCCGGACAGGGGGGCGTATGGCTACACCTTC. Translation gives CASSPDRGAYGYTF. The chain employs TRBV5-1 and TRBJ1-2; 10 positions agree with TRBD1. Germline CDR1 SGHRS, CDR2 YFSETQ. The CDR3 consists of 14 residues. The V segment lost 4 bases and the J segment 5 bases; nucleotides outside the gene matches: 5. The full variable domain, with the rest looked up from reference TRBV5-1 and TRBJ1-2, is KAGVTQTPRYLIKTRGQQVTLSCSPISGHRSVSWYQQTPGQGLQFLFEYFSETQRNKGNFPGRFSGRQFSNSRSEMNVSTLELGDSALYLCASSPDRGAYGYTFGSGTRLTVV.

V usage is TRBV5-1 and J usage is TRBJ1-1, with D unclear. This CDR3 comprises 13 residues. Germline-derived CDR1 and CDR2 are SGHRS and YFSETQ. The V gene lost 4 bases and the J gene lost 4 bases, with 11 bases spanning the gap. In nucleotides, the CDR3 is TGCGCCAGCAGCCCCCAACTCTCCACTGAAGCTTTCTTT. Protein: CASSPQLSTEAFF.

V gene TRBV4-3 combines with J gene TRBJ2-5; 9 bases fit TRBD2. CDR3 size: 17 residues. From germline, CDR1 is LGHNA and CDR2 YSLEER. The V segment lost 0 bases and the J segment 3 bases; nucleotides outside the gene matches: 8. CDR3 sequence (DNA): TGCGCCAGCAGCCAAGATCTTGCGGGGGGGCCGAAAGAGACCCAGTACTTC. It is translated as CASSQDLAGGPKETQYF.

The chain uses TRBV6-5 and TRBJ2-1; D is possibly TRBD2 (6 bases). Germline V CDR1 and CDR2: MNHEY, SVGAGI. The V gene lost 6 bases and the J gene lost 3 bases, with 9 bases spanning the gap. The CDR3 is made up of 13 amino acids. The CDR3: CASSAGSYNEQFF. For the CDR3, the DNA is TGTGCCAGCAGCGCCGGGAGCTACAATGAGCAGTTCTTC.

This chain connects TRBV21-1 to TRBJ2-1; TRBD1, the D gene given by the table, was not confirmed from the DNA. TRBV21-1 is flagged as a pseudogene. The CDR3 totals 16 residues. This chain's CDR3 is CASSKKTGGSYNEQFF. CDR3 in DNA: TGTGCCAGCAGCAAAAAAACAGGGGGCTCCTACAATGAGCAGTTCTTC.

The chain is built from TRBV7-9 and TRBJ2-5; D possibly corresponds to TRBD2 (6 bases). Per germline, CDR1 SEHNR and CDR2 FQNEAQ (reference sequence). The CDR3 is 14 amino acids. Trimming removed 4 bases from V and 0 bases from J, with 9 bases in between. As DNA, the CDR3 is TGTGCCAGCAGCTCTAGCGTGTACCAAGAGACCCAGTACTTC. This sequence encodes CASSSSVYQETQYF.

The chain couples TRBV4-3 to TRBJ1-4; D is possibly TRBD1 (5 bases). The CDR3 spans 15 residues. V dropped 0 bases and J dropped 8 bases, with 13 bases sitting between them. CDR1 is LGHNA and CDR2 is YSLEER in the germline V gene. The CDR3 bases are TGCGCCAGCAGCCAAGATTCAGGGATTGGCGAAAAACTGTTTTTT. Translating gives CASSQDSGIGEKLFF.